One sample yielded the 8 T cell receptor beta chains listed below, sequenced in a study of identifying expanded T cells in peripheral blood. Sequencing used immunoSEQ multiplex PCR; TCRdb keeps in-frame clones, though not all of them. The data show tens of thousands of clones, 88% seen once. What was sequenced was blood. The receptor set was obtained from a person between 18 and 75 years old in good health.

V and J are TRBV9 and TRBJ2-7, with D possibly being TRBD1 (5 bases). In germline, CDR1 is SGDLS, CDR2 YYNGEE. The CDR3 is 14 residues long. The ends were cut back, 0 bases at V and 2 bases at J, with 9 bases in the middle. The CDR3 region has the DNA TGTGCCAGCAGCGTAGTTGACAGTACCTACGAGCAGTACTTC. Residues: CASSVVDSTYEQYF. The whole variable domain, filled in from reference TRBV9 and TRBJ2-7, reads DSGVTQTPKHLITATGQRVTLRCSPRSGDLSVYWYQQSLDQGLQFLIQYYNGEERAKGNILERFSAQQFPDLHSELNLSSLELGDSALYFCASSVVDSTYEQYFGPGTRLTVT.

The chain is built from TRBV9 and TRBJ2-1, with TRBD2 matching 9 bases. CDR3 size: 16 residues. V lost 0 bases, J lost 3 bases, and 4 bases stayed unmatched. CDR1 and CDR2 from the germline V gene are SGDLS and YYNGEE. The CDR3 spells CASSVVSSGIYNEQFF. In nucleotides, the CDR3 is TGTGCCAGCAGCGTAGTATCTAGCGGGATCTACAATGAGCAGTTCTTC.

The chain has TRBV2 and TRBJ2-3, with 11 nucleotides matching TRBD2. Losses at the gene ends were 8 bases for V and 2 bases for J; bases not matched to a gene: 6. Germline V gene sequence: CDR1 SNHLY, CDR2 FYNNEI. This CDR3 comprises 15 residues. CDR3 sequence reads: CASRLTSGTTDTQYF. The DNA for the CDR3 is TGTGCCAGCCGGCTGACTAGCGGGACCACAGATACGCAGTATTTT. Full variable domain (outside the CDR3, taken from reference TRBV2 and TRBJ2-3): EPEVTQTPSHQVTQMGQEVILRCVPISNHLYFYWYRQILGQKVEFLVSFYNNEISEKSEIFDDQFSVERPDGSNFTLKIRSTKLEDSAMYFCASRLTSGTTDTQYFGPGTRLTVL.

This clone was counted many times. In DNA form, the CDR3 reads TGCAGCGTTGACGCAACAGGGACTAACTATGGCTACACCTTC. This gives the protein CSVDATGTNYGYTF. The V call is TRBV29-1, the J call TRBJ1-2, with D perhaps TRBD1 (6 bases). V was clipped by 3 bases and J by 0 bases, with 11 bases between them. Germline CDR1 reads SQVTM; CDR2 reads ANQGSEA. The CDR3 has 14 residues.

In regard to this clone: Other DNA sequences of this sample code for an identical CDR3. The CDR3 loop reads CAWSVRRDTEAFF. CDR3 in DNA: TGTGCCTGGAGTGTACGGAGGGACACTGAAGCTTTCTTT. J is TRBJ1-1 and V is TRBV30, with D unclear. V was clipped by 0 bases and J by 3 bases, with 8 bases between them. CDR3 length equals 13 residues. Germline CDR1 and CDR2: GTSNPN and SVGIG (reference sequence).

The CDR3 nucleotides are TGTGCCAGCAGTCCCGGCCGGGCAGAGGCCCGCGAGCAGTACTTC. This sequence encodes CASSPGRAEAREQYF. V and J are TRBV28 and TRBJ2-7, with D unclear. Trimming removed 5 bases at V and 6 bases at J, with 20 bases between. Germline V gene sequence: CDR1 MDHEN, CDR2 SYDVKM. This CDR3 has 15 amino acids. The full variable domain, with the rest looked up from reference TRBV28 and TRBJ2-7, is DVKVTQSSRYLVKRTGEKVFLECVQDMDHENMFWYRQDPGLGLRLIYFSYDVKMKEKGDIPEGYSVSREKKERFSLILESASTNQTSMYLCASSPGRAEAREQYFGPGTRLTVT.

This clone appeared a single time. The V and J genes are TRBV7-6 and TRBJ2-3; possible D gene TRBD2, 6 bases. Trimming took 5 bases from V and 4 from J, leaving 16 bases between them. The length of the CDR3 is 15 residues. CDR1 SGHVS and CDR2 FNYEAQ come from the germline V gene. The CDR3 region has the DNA TGTGCCAGCAGCGTTCCCGGGGCGGGGTCAGATACGCAGTATTTT. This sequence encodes CASSVPGAGSDTQYF.

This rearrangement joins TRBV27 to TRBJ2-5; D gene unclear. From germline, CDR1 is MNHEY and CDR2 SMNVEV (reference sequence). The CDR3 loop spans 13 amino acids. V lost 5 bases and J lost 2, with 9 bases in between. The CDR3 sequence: CASSPYPQETQYF. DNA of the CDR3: TGTGCCAGCAGTCCCTACCCTCAAGAGACCCAGTACTTC.